This TCR beta chain was identified during a study of OX40 agonist ivuxolimab in advanced cancers. Deletions cut 5 bases from V and 5 bases from J, with 10 bases between. The length of the CDR3 is 13 residues. Germline V lookup: CDR1 SGHTA, CDR2 FQGNSA. Some clones are missing from TCRdb's copy, which holds only in-frame ones; the method was immunoSEQ multiplex PCR. Of roughly 70,000 clones listed, about 88% are singletons. The chain joins TRBV7-2 to TRBJ2-1; no definite D call. Sequenced material: CD4+ or CD8+ T cells sorted from blood, taken in a trial of the OX40 agonist ivuxolimab. The TCR sequence derives from an adult with an advanced solid tumor such as melanoma, head and neck, liver or kidney cancer. The CDR3 coding sequence is TGTGCCAGCAGCAAGCAGGCGGACAATGAGCAGTTCTTC. This encodes CASSKQADNEQFF.